These 14 T cell receptor beta chains were all obtained from the same sample, sequenced in a study of T cell responses to AZD1222 COVID-19 vaccine. Libraries were prepared by immunoSEQ multiplex PCR; TCRdb keeps only in-frame clonotypes and omits some of them. The profile shows roughly 120,000 clones, 87% of them singletons. Sequences were derived from peripheral blood, sampled on day 0 of AZD1222 vaccination. The receptor set was obtained from an adult in good health.

The chain recombines TRBV24-1 with TRBJ2-2; D ambiguous. Trimming took off 3 bases at V and 8 bases at J, with 3 bases between the two ends. This CDR3 is built from 11 residues. Germline CDR1 reads KGHDR; CDR2 reads SFDVKD. CDR3 in DNA: TGTGCCACCAGTGATGGTGGGGAGCTGTTTTTT. It encodes CATSDGGELFF.

The chain employs TRBV6-1 and TRBJ2-1; D ambiguous. The germline V gene encodes CDR1 MNHNS and CDR2 SASEGT. The CDR3 runs 13 residues. V shed 2 bases and J shed 14 bases, with 16 bases lying between them. In nucleotides, the CDR3 is TGTGCCAGCAGTGAAATTGGGCTGACTGTAGAGTTCTTC. It codes for CASSEIGLTVEFF.

The rearrangement joins TRBV11-2 to TRBJ2-2, with a weak D call TRBD1 (6 bases). Germline CDR1 reads SGHAT; CDR2 reads FQNNGV. V was shortened by 2 bases and J by 2 bases, with 15 bases between the two germline ends. The CDR3 loop spans 17 amino acids. CDR3 in DNA: TGTGCCAGCAGCTTAAGTTGGCAGGGGTCTAACACCGGGGAGCTGTTTTTT. Translating gives CASSLSWQGSNTGELFF.

The chain links TRBV4-1 to TRBJ1-3; D is undetermined. The germline V and J ends were trimmed by 0 bases and 0 bases, with 9 bases remaining between them. The CDR3 runs 16 residues. CDR1 and CDR2 from the germline V gene are MGHRA and YSYEKL. In DNA form, the CDR3 reads TGCGCCAGCAGCCAAGATGGTCCGATCTCTGGAAACACCATATATTTT. This gives the protein CASSQDGPISGNTIYF.

V is TRBV15 and J is TRBJ2-3; 8 positions match TRBD2. Germline CDR1 LNHNV, CDR2 YYDKDF (reference sequence). Trimming took 1 base from V and 2 from J; bases not matched to a gene: 2. This CDR3 is 15 amino acids long. The CDR3, as DNA: TGTGCCACCAGCAGAGGACTAGCGCTCACAGATACGCAGTATTTT. It is translated as CATSRGLALTDTQYF.

The rearrangement uses TRBV15 and TRBJ2-7, with 7 positions matching TRBD2. CDR1 LNHNV and CDR2 YYDKDF come from the germline V gene (reference sequence). Trimming at V came to 0 bases and at J to 0 bases, leaving 5 bases not matched to a gene. The CDR3 length is 16 residues. CDR3 in DNA: TGTGCCACCAGCAGAGATCTCGGGGGGAGCTCCTACGAGCAGTACTTC. The encoded protein is CATSRDLGGSSYEQYF.

The V gene is TRBV14, the J gene TRBJ1-5; 7 bases line up with TRBD1. CDR3 length: 16 residues. Trimming cost V 3 bases and J 0 bases; bases outside gene matches: 5. Germline values: CDR1 SGHDN, CDR2 FVKESK. CDR3 coding DNA: TGTGCCAGCAGCCAGCGACAGGGACGTAGCAATCAGCCCCAGCATTTT. Its translation is CASSQRQGRSNQPQHF.

This chain joins TRBV6-1 and TRBJ1-5, with TRBD1 as a possible D gene (5 bases). This CDR3 contains 14 residues. Germline V lookup: CDR1 MNHNS, CDR2 SASEGT. The ends were cut back, 2 bases at V and 2 bases at J, with 7 bases in the middle. CDR3 in amino acids: CASSELGGNQPQHF. In DNA, the CDR3 is TGTGCCAGCAGTGAATTGGGGGGCAATCAGCCCCAGCATTTT.

The CDR3 protein is CASSQEPGLADFTGELFF. The DNA of the CDR3 is TGCGCCAGCAGCCAAGAGCCGGGACTAGCGGATTTCACCGGGGAGCTGTTTTTT. This chain links TRBV4-1 with TRBJ2-2; 11 bases map to TRBD2. Germline V gene data show CDR1 as MGHRA and CDR2 as YSYEKL. The CDR3 sequence is 18 residues long. J gave up 4 bases and V 0 bases, and 7 bases lay outside the gene matches.

The V and J genes are TRBV11-2 and TRBJ1-6, with D hard to call. The CDR3 is 16 residues long. Per the germline V gene, CDR1 is SGHAT and CDR2 is FQNNGV. V shed 3 bases and J shed 7 bases, with 16 bases lying between them. The CDR3, as DNA: TGTGCCAGCAGCTTTAGTTCCCAGGTCGCCAATTCACCCCTCCACTTT. It encodes CASSFSSQVANSPLHF.

This chain links TRBV11-3 with TRBJ1-2, with 8 bases matching TRBD1. With V trimmed by 4 bases and J by 8 bases, 12 bases remained unmatched. CDR1 is SGHNT and CDR2 is YENEEA in the germline V gene. CDR3 size: 15 residues. In DNA, the CDR3 is TGTGCCAGCAGCTACTGGACAGGGATAGTGAGGGGCTACACCTTC. Translation gives CASSYWTGIVRGYTF.

The CDR3 DNA reads as TGTGCCAGCAGCCTATCCGGGACAGTCGAAAAACTGTTTTTT. Translating gives CASSLSGTVEKLFF. The chain links TRBV7-2 to TRBJ1-4; 7 nucleotides agree with TRBD1. The CDR3 has 14 amino acids. CDR1 is SGHTA, CDR2 FQGNSA, per germline. V gave up 5 bases and J gave up 8 bases; unmatched junction bases: 8.

The chain employs TRBV2 and TRBJ2-5; maybe TRBD1 (5 bases). CDR3 length: 15 residues. Germline V CDR1 and CDR2: SNHLY, FYNNEI. The V and J ends lost 3 bases and 7 bases respectively, with 18 bases between them. The CDR3 sequence is CASSDGPGIYGTQYF. CDR3 sequence (DNA): TGTGCCAGCAGTGACGGGCCAGGGATCTACGGGACCCAGTACTTC.

The chain has TRBV5-6 and TRBJ1-5; D not certain. This CDR3 is built from 14 residues. V lost 4 bases to trimming and J lost 6 bases, with 14 bases between them. Germline V gives CDR1 SGHDT, CDR2 YYEEEE. The CDR3 is CASSAGLSGQPQHF. The CDR3 bases are TGTGCCAGCAGCGCGGGCCTTTCGGGTCAGCCCCAGCATTTT.